The rows below give T cell receptor beta chains drawn from one sample of a study of OX40 agonist ivuxolimab in advanced cancers. Measured with immunoSEQ multiplex PCR; TCRdb has only the in-frame clones, and not every one. The sample yields tens of thousands of clones, about 80% seen once. The specimen comprised CD4+ or CD8+ T cells sorted from blood, sampled in a trial of the OX40 agonist ivuxolimab. The origin of the receptors is an adult with an advanced solid tumor such as melanoma, head and neck, liver or kidney cancer. CDR3s include the opening cysteine and the closing phenylalanine or tryptophan. Fields, in order: D gene, V gene, clone size, J gene, CDR3 DNA, CDR3 protein. D genes are given only for firm matches. Clone size is given for some rows only: seen once, a few or many times, or a class if the clone is expanded.

>NA|TRBV6-5|NA|TRBJ1-5
TGTGCCAGCAGTTACGCCGACAGCCCAGAGGGGCCCCAGCATTTT
CASSYADSPEGPQHF
>TRBD1|TRBV4-3|NA|TRBJ2-5
TGCGCCAGCAGCCAAGACAGACAGGGGCAAAAGACCCAGTACTTC
CASSQDRQGQKTQYF
>NA|TRBV30|NA|TRBJ1-4
TGTGCCTGGAGTAATTGGATCCCTAATGAAAAACTGTTTTTT
CAWSNWIPNEKLFF
>NA|TRBV6-1|NA|TRBJ2-7
TGTGCCAGCAGTGGTAGGACAGCAAATCCCTACGAGCAGTACTTC
CASSGRTANPYEQYF
>NA|TRBV5-6|NA|TRBJ1-4
TGTGCCAGCAGCCGCAGGGCAACTAATGAAAAACTGTTTTTT
CASSRRATNEKLFF
>NA|TRBV11-2|NA|TRBJ1-3
TGTGCCAGCAGCAAACTCACAGGGCGCGGAAACACCATATATTTT
CASSKLTGRGNTIYF
>NA|TRBV7-2|once|TRBJ2-1
TGTGCCAGCAGCCCCCGGCGTGGTGTGGCTGAGCAGTTCTTC
CASSPRRGVAEQFF
>TRBD2|TRBV5-1|NA|TRBJ2-3
TGCGCCAGCAGCGACCTCGGGGGGAGCACAGATACGCAGTATTTT
CASSDLGGSTDTQYF
>NA|TRBV7-9|few|TRBJ1-4
TGTGCCAGCAGCCCGCAGGGGCCAACTAATGAAAAACTGTTTTTT
CASSPQGPTNEKLFF
>NA|TRBV5-1|NA|TRBJ2-1
TGCGCCAGCAGCTGGGGGACAAGGGTGAGAATAAATGAGCAGTTCTTC
CASSWGTRVRINEQFF
>TRBD1|TRBV10-3|NA|TRBJ1-1
TGTGCCATAACTTCAGGGGGTCGAACTGAAGCTTTCTTT
CAITSGGRTEAFF
>TRBD2|TRBV5-1|NA|TRBJ2-1
TGCGCCAGCAGCCCCCCGGCTAGCGGGGACAATGAGCAGTTCTTC
CASSPPASGDNEQFF
>TRBD1|TRBV19|NA|TRBJ1-5
TGTGCCAGTATAACTACCTCGGGACAGGGCAATCAGCCCCAGCATTTT
CASITTSGQGNQPQHF
>NA|TRBV30|NA|TRBJ2-1
TGTGCCTATGACAAGGCCTACAATGAGCAGTTCTTC
CAYDKAYNEQFF
>NA|TRBV28|NA|TRBJ1-2
TGTGCCAGCAGGGCTTTTGGGGGCCCAGCGAACTATGGCTACACCTTC
CASRAFGGPANYGYTF
>NA|TRBV5-6|few|TRBJ1-5
TGTGCCAGCAGCCCTAGGGGATTGAGCAATCAGCCCCAGCATTTT
CASSPRGLSNQPQHF
>NA|TRBV6-5|few|TRBJ1-1
TGTGCCAGCAGTACTCGGGGGGCAGGTACTGAAGCTTTCTTT
CASSTRGAGTEAFF
>NA|TRBV7-3|NA|TRBJ2-1
TGTGCCAGCAGCCAGGGGCGGGGGTCCAATGAGCAGTTCTTC
CASSQGRGSNEQFF
>TRBD1|TRBV2|NA|TRBJ1-4
TGTGCCAGCAGGGGACAGGCATCAACTAATGAAAAACTGTTTTTT
CASRGQASTNEKLFF
>NA|TRBV5-6|NA|TRBJ1-5
TGTGCCAGCACCGAGGGACGCCACAATCAGCCCCAGCATTTT
CASTEGRHNQPQHF
>NA|TRBV2|NA|TRBJ2-6
TGTGCCAGCGATAGGGGCTCTGGGGCCAACGTCCTGACTTTC
CASDRGSGANVLTF
>NA|TRBV7-2|NA|TRBJ1-2
TGTGCCAGCAGCTTAGCAAAGCGGGGATTGAGCTACACCTTC
CASSLAKRGLSYTF
>TRBD1|TRBV11-3|NA|TRBJ1-5
TGTGCCAGCAGCGCCCCGGGACAGGGATATCATCAGCCCCAGCATTTT
CASSAPGQGYHQPQHF
>TRBD1|TRBV9|few|TRBJ1-5
TGTGCCAGCAGCGTAGCAGGGGGCGGAAATCAGCCCCAGCATTTT
CASSVAGGGNQPQHF
>NA|TRBV9|NA|TRBJ2-7
TGTGCCAGCAGCGTTGCGCCCGGGCAGGGCTACGAGCAGTACTTC
CASSVAPGQGYEQYF
>NA|TRBV5-4|NA|TRBJ2-1
TGTGCCAGCAGCCAGATAATGGACTTCAGAGAGCAGTTCTTC
CASSQIMDFREQFF
>TRBD1|TRBV9|once|TRBJ1-1
TGTGCCAGCAGCGACTGGGACAGGGGGCCGAACACTGAAGCTTTCTTT
CASSDWDRGPNTEAFF
>TRBD2|TRBV7-6|NA|TRBJ2-3
TGTGCCAGCAGCTTAGGACTACTAGCGGGGGAAACAGATACGCAGTATTTT
CASSLGLLAGETDTQYF
>NA|TRBV11-2|NA|TRBJ2-4
TGTGCCAGCAGCTTAAAGACGGAGCGGATAGCCAAAAACATTCAGTACTTC
CASSLKTERIAKNIQYF